This T cell receptor (beta chain) came from a study of regulatory T cells in long-lasting Graves disease. Arm-PCR of CDR3 regions and iRepertoire HTBI primers were the basis on which TCR beta libraries were built. A single record per CDR3 protein comes from TCRdb applying MiXCR to the multiplex PCR reads. Counted here are about 440,000 distinct CDR3 sequences, about 16% occurring once; the ten biggest clones make up 16%. CDR3 length: 15 residues. V shed 1 base, J shed 6 bases, and the junction held 8 bases outside the gene matches. Looked up from germline, CDR1 is MGHRA and CDR2 is YSYEKL. Time point: newly diagnosed GD, antithyroid drugs for less than 3 months. PBMC-extracted RNA yielded the TCR library. This sample was also put to use in a study of T cells in Graves' hyperthyroidism and ophthalmopathy. That source adds: Hyperthyroidism in the patients, aged 18 to 65, was newly diagnosed and under 2 months in duration.

The sequence came from a woman in her twenties or thirties with Graves disease. The sequences come from peripheral blood mononuclear cells (PBMCs), collected at new diagnosis, from a patient treated with antithyroid drugs. The V and J genes are TRBV4-1 and TRBJ2-7; 8 nucleotides match TRBD2. In DNA, the CDR3 is TGCGCCAGCAGCCAAGCTGCAGCGGGAGCCGGCGAGCAGTACTTC. Amino acids: CASSQAAAGAGEQYF.